The sample holds a few counts of the clone carrying this T cell receptor (beta chain). Its antigen is not known. Deletions cut 1 base from V and 3 bases from J, with 16 bases between. The CDR3 has 16 amino acids. Germline CDR1 is SGHDN and CDR2 is FVKESK. These data belong to a study of T cells in Graves' hyperthyroidism and ophthalmopathy. Study-level background: Peripheral blood was acquired at first diagnosis, ahead of any therapy whatsoever.

Template material for amplifying TCR beta CDR3 regions consisted of RNA transcripts. With the HTBI primer set, the TCR CDR3 went through a first round of RT-PCR. TCRdb reprocessed the multiplex PCR reads via MiXCR and lists one record per CDR3 protein. Seen here are a few hundred thousand distinct CDR3 sequences, 15% to 18% observed once, and the top ten hold roughly a quarter. Overall study results and limits: From stable hyperthyroidism, ophthalmopathy was separated by a 13 V-J model.

The clonotype comes from a woman younger than 35 with Graves' hyperthyroidism that later progressed to Graves' ophthalmopathy. Input material: blood. This chain uses TRBV14 with TRBJ2-7; unclear D gene. The chain's CDR3 is CASSQGIIGPYYEQYF. CDR3 coding DNA: TGTGCCAGCAGCCAAGGGATAATCGGACCCTACTACGAGCAGTACTTC.